Here is one T cell receptor beta chain with its context. Its target is unknown. Using about 220 ng DNA, roughly 33,000 T cell genomes, the sorted-subset replicate PCRs were run. The protocol was immunoSEQ multiplex PCR, while the TCRdb copy is restricted to in-frame clones and leaves out a portion. The sample lists some 2,000,000 clones; more than 90% were seen once. V dropped 0 bases and J dropped 4; count of bases not matched to a gene: 5. This CDR3 has 15 amino acids. Germline V CDR1 and CDR2: SGHRS, YFSETQ. This specimen comes from a study of shared clonotypes between healthy human individuals. Study summary: There were three CD4 naive, three CD4 memory, two CD8 naive and one CD8 memory plates per donor. Study results and limitations: A few donors held about 5% of naive CD4 clonotypes in common.

The V gene is TRBV5-1, the J gene TRBJ2-5; 8 nucleotides match TRBD2. The clonotype was recovered from a man younger than 35 in good health. Specimen: naive CD4+ T cells sorted from blood. Indicated subset: CD45RA+ positively selected. DNA of the CDR3: TGCGCCAGCAGCTTGGCAGCGGGAGTCCGAGAGACCCAGTACTTC. Translating it yields CASSLAAGVRETQYF.